A single sample gave rise to the 30 T cell receptor beta chains below, sequenced in a study of control samples from healthy donors and cancer patients. Assay: immunoSEQ multiplex PCR; the TCRdb copy retains only in-frame clones and omits some. The sample holds about 92,000 clones, roughly four fifths seen once. Sequencing was performed on blood. The receptor source for this set is a woman aged 55-69 years in good health.

This chain links TRBV28 with TRBJ2-7, with 8 bases fitting TRBD2. The CDR3 is made up of 15 amino acids. The trim removed 3 bases at V and 4 bases at J, leaving 8 bases unmatched. Germline-derived CDR1 and CDR2 are MDHEN and SYDVKM. This chain's CDR3 is CASSFRTSIWYEQYF. CDR3 bases: TGTGCCAGCAGTTTCCGGACTAGCATCTGGTACGAGCAGTACTTC.

In nucleotides, the CDR3 is TGCGCCAGCAGCTACAAACCCGGGACGGGGCAGGGGGCCTACGAGCAGTACTTC. This encodes CASSYKPGTGQGAYEQYF. This rearrangement joins TRBV5-1 to TRBJ2-7, with 7 bases matching TRBD1. CDR1 and CDR2 from the germline V gene are SGHRS and YFSETQ. V gave up 3 bases and J gave up 2 bases; unmatched junction bases: 17. The CDR3 loop spans 18 amino acids.

The chain couples TRBV30 to TRBJ2-3; perhaps TRBD1 as D (5 bases). V dropped 3 bases and J dropped 1 base, with 20 bases sitting between them. The CDR3 length is 17 residues. Germline CDR1 is GTSNPN and CDR2 is SVGIG (reference sequence). CDR3 in amino acids: CAWSPGNLRVCTDTQYF. CDR3 sequence (DNA): TGTGCCTGGAGCCCAGGGAATCTACGGGTATGCACAGATACGCAGTATTTT.

The chain combines TRBV4-1 with TRBJ2-3; tentatively, D is TRBD2 (6 bases). Germline CDR1 is MGHRA and CDR2 is YSYEKL. V shed 4 bases and J shed 2 bases, with 16 bases lying between them. This CDR3 has 16 residues. CDR3 nucleotides: TGCGCCAGCAGCCGGGGAAATACGGGAGTCACAGATACGCAGTATTTT. This sequence encodes CASSRGNTGVTDTQYF.

As DNA, the CDR3 is TGTGCCAGCAGCTTAGCGCTAGCGGGAGGAGAGCAGTTCTTC. Its protein product is CASSLALAGGEQFF. The chain recombines TRBV11-1 with TRBJ2-1, with 11 bases fitting TRBD2. V shed 0 bases and J 10 bases; nucleotides not matched to a gene: 2. CDR3 length: 14 amino acids. Germline V gene sequence: CDR1 SGHAT, CDR2 FQDESV (reference sequence).

The chain carries TRBV2 and TRBJ2-1, with 13 bases lining up with TRBD2. Germline CDR1 SNHLY, CDR2 FYNNEI. This CDR3 has 15 amino acids. Trimming took 6 bases from V and 9 from J; bases not matched to a gene: 8. This CDR3 is CASRPGLAGEVEQFF. CDR3 coding DNA: TGTGCCAGCAGACCTGGACTAGCGGGAGAGGTTGAGCAGTTCTTC.

The chain uses TRBV6-1 and TRBJ2-4; D is unclear. Trimming removed 3 bases from V and 0 bases from J, with 9 bases in between. Germline CDR1 is MNHNS and CDR2 is SASEGT. The CDR3 is made up of 15 amino acids. The CDR3 is CASSDVLLAKNIQYF. The CDR3 DNA reads as TGTGCCAGCAGTGACGTTCTCCTAGCCAAAAACATTCAGTACTTC.

The V call is TRBV12-1, the J call TRBJ1-1; TRBD1, the D gene given by the table, was not confirmed from the DNA. TRBV12-1 is designated a pseudogene. The CDR3 is 17 amino acids. For the CDR3, the DNA is TGTGCCAGCAGCTTTGCGCCCTCAGGGGGAGTCGGTGATGAAGCTTTCTTT. This sequence encodes CASSFAPSGGVGDEAFF.

This clone was observed a handful of times. The V gene is TRBV6-2 or TRBV6-3, the J gene TRBJ1-5, with unresolved D. Looked up from germline, CDR1 is MNHEY and CDR2 is SVGEGT. The CDR3 runs 16 residues. Trimming cost V 0 bases and J 4 bases, with 13 bases left between them. The CDR3 region is CASSYSTSLINQPQHF. The CDR3 DNA reads TGTGCCAGCAGTTACTCAACCTCGCTCATAAATCAGCCCCAGCATTTT.

J is TRBJ2-5 and V is TRBV6-2 or TRBV6-3, with 9 bases lining up with TRBD2. CDR3 length equals 16 residues. V trimming: 1 base; J trimming: 0 bases; junction bases outside the gene matches: 3. Germline CDR1 reads MNHEY; CDR2 reads SVGEGT. CDR3 bases: TGTGCCAGCAGTTACTTCGGACTAGCGTACCAAGAGACCCAGTACTTC. It yields the protein CASSYFGLAYQETQYF.

The chain uses TRBV11-3 and TRBJ2-5; TRBD2 might be the D (6 bases). CDR1 is SGHNT and CDR2 is YENEEA in the germline V gene. The V and J ends lost 10 bases and 4 bases respectively, with 19 bases between them. The CDR3 extends over 14 amino acids. The CDR3 DNA is TGTGCCACCAACTGGACTATCCTGAGAGAGACCCAGTACTTC. It yields the protein CATNWTILRETQYF.

As DNA, the CDR3 is TGTGCCAGCAGCCAAGATCTAGGGGGGGCGCCAGAGACCCAGTACTTC. This translates into CASSQDLGGAPETQYF. The V gene is TRBV14, the J gene TRBJ2-5, with a possible D match to TRBD2 (7 bases). The germline V gene has CDR1 SGHDN and CDR2 FVKESK. This CDR3 comprises 16 residues. V gave up 0 bases and J gave up 4 bases, with 15 bases separating them.

The chain joins TRBV19 to TRBJ2-1; D gene unclear. Trimming cost V 6 bases and J 8 bases, with 14 bases left between them. CDR1 is LNHDA, CDR2 SQIVND, per germline (reference sequence). This CDR3 region has 13 residues. CDR3 residues: CASRGQLRDEQFF. The CDR3 region has the DNA TGTGCCAGTAGAGGGCAGCTTAGGGATGAGCAGTTCTTC.

The chain joins TRBV18 to TRBJ1-2, with TRBD1 matching over 8 bases. The germline V gene has CDR1 KGHSH and CDR2 LQKENI. V shed 6 bases and J 8 bases; nucleotides not matched to a gene: 8. The CDR3 spans 13 residues. CDR3: CASSPDRASGYTF. Written as DNA, the CDR3 is TGTGCCAGCTCTCCGGACAGGGCGTCGGGCTACACCTTC.

V is TRBV5-1 and J is TRBJ2-2; D not certain. Germline V gene data show CDR1 as SGHRS and CDR2 as YFSETQ. V was pared by 0 bases and J by 5 bases, with 14 bases between. This CDR3 is 16 amino acids long. The CDR3 DNA sequence: TGCGCCAGCAGCTTGGCTATCAGGTCAGGAACCGGGGAGCTGTTTTTT. This translates into CASSLAIRSGTGELFF. The full variable domain, in which reference TRBV5-1 and TRBJ2-2 provide the parts outside the CDR3, is KAGVTQTPRYLIKTRGQQVTLSCSPISGHRSVSWYQQTPGQGLQFLFEYFSETQRNKGNFPGRFSGRQFSNSRSEMNVSTLELGDSALYLCASSLAIRSGTGELFFGEGSRLTVL.

The chain employs TRBV9 and TRBJ2-1; D may correspond to TRBD1 or TRBD2 (6 bases each). V dropped 0 bases and J dropped 0 bases, with 7 bases sitting between them. Germline V gene data show CDR1 as SGDLS and CDR2 as YYNGEE. This CDR3 region has 15 residues. Here the CDR3 reads CASSVGGASYNEQFF. CDR3 nucleotides: TGTGCCAGCAGCGTAGGGGGGGCCTCCTACAATGAGCAGTTCTTC.

The chain has TRBV6-4 and TRBJ1-5; the D gene is possibly TRBD1 (6 bases). Germline V gene lookup returns CDR1 MRHNA and CDR2 SNTAGT. Trimming stripped 3 bases from V and 6 bases from J, with 9 bases between. The CDR3 loop spans 13 amino acids. CDR3 region: CASSEQGGQPQHF. The CDR3 coding sequence is TGTGCCAGCAGTGAACAGGGTGGTCAGCCCCAGCATTTT.

The chain links TRBV14 to TRBJ1-5, with 8 bases identical to TRBD1. The junction had 3 bases not matched to a gene; V was cut back by 2 bases and J by 3 bases. Germline V CDR1 and CDR2: SGHDN, FVKESK. The CDR3 runs 15 residues. The CDR3 loop is CASSQTGGVNQPQHF. In DNA, the CDR3 is TGTGCCAGCAGCCAAACAGGGGGTGTCAATCAGCCCCAGCATTTT.

This chain uses TRBV6-5 with TRBJ1-5; D gene unclear. The germline V gene has CDR1 MNHEY and CDR2 SVGAGI. V was clipped by 5 bases and J by 5 bases, with 7 bases between them. This CDR3 has 12 amino acids. The CDR3 coding sequence is TGTGCCAGCAGTCCGGGTTATCAGCCCCAGCATTTT. Protein: CASSPGYQPQHF.

This sequence joins TRBV18 and TRBJ2-7; D might be TRBD2 (8 bases). This CDR3 has 15 residues. V lost 3 bases to trimming and J lost 7 bases, with 19 bases between them. In germline, CDR1 is KGHSH, CDR2 LQKENI. This CDR3 is CASSPREGATEEQYF. CDR3 bases: TGTGCCAGCTCACCCCGGGAGGGGGCTACTGAAGAGCAGTACTTC.

J is TRBJ1-2 and V is TRBV5-1; D uncertain. The germline gives CDR1 SGHRS, CDR2 YFSETQ. V was cut by 10 bases and J by 2 bases, with 15 bases left in between. The CDR3 is 13 residues long. The CDR3 nucleotides are TGCGCCGCCGAGGGAGGGCTAAACTATGGCTACACCTTC. Translation gives CAAEGGLNYGYTF.

The chain couples TRBV19 to TRBJ1-5; D perhaps matches TRBD1 (6 bases). CDR3 length equals 16 residues. V shed 7 bases and J shed 2 bases, with 18 bases lying between them. Germline V gene lookup returns CDR1 LNHDA and CDR2 SQIVND (reference sequence). The CDR3 sequence is CASTKVGGLGNQPQHF. In DNA form, the CDR3 reads TGTGCCAGTACCAAGGTAGGGGGTCTGGGCAATCAGCCCCAGCATTTT.

The V call is TRBV4-3, the J call TRBJ2-1; D is possibly TRBD1 (5 bases). Trimming removed 4 bases from V and 0 bases from J, with 16 bases in between. This CDR3 comprises 17 residues. Germline CDR1 is LGHNA and CDR2 is YSLEER. The CDR3 coding sequence is TGCGCCAGCAGCCGGGATGCAACAGGCGCCTCCTACAATGAGCAGTTCTTC. This encodes CASSRDATGASYNEQFF.

V usage is TRBV18 and J usage is TRBJ2-1; D is uncertain. The V and J ends lost 2 bases and 7 bases respectively, with 15 bases between them. The CDR3 has 15 residues. From germline, CDR1 is KGHSH and CDR2 LQKENI. CDR3 residues: CASSPKRTEENEQFF. The CDR3 nucleotides read TGTGCCAGCTCACCAAAGAGGACCGAGGAAAATGAGCAGTTCTTC.

The V call is TRBV12-3 or TRBV12-4, the J call TRBJ2-2; D is possibly TRBD2 (5 bases). This CDR3 comprises 13 residues. The V end lost 6 bases, the J end lost 5 bases, and 10 bases lay between the germline ends. This CDR3 is CASRGDPTGELFF. The CDR3 region has the DNA TGTGCCAGCAGGGGAGACCCAACCGGGGAGCTGTTTTTT.

V and J are TRBV3-1 (or the pseudogene TRBV3-2) and TRBJ1-5; D unclear. This CDR3 is 14 amino acids long. Germline V gives CDR1 LGHDT, CDR2 YNNKEL (reference sequence). V was pared by 5 bases and J by 4 bases, with 12 bases between. The CDR3 DNA follows: TGTGCCAGCAGCTCGGGTCTTCTAAATCAGCCCCAGCATTTT. It encodes CASSSGLLNQPQHF.

The chain carries TRBV6-2 or TRBV6-3 and TRBJ2-4; D unclear. The CDR3 runs to 12 residues. Germline CDR1 reads MNHEY; CDR2 reads SVGEGT. Trimming removed 4 bases at V and 5 bases at J, with 6 bases between. The CDR3 DNA sequence: TGTGCCAGCAGTTCCCCCCAAAACATTCAGTACTTC. Translated, it gives CASSSPQNIQYF.

CDR3: CASRPAQGPGTF. The CDR3 region has the DNA TGTGCCAGCAGACCCGCACAGGGCCCAGGGACCTTC. The genes are TRBV7-9 and TRBJ1-2; D is perhaps TRBD1 (6 bases). V was trimmed by 6 bases and J by 14 bases, leaving 19 bases between them. Germline assignment: CDR1 SEHNR and CDR2 FQNEAQ (reference sequence). The CDR3 extends over 12 amino acids.

This chain links TRBV5-1 with TRBJ2-2; D remains unclear. Germline CDR1 and CDR2: SGHRS and YFSETQ. The CDR3 is 16 amino acids. Between the trimmed V and J ends, which lost 5 bases and 7 bases, there was a span of 21 bases. CDR3 sequence (DNA): TGCGCCAGCAGTTACGTTGACGTCGCCCGCGACGGGGAGCTGTTTTTT. This sequence encodes CASSYVDVARDGELFF.

The CDR3 sequence: CASSEPYTGKAFF. The CDR3 DNA reads as TGTGCCAGCAGTGAACCCTATACGGGTAAGGCTTTCTTT. This chain joins TRBV6-1 and TRBJ1-1, with no clear D. Germline CDR1 MNHNS, CDR2 SASEGT. This CDR3 region has 13 residues. Deletions cut 2 bases from V and 11 bases from J, with 15 bases between.